A single T cell receptor (beta chain) is shown here with its context. This sample is part of a study of blood T cells in healthy people across ages. The second PCR ran about 6 to 12 cycles with a sample-barcoded 5' primer and J-beta primers. Unique molecular identifiers of 12 random nucleotides labeled each cDNA. TCRdb passed the 5' RACE reads through MiXCR, listing each CDR3 protein once. The sample carries around 1.5 million distinct CDR3 sequences, around 39% recorded once. Approximately 9.1 milliliters was the volume of peripheral blood drawn from each donor. Each sample yielded at least 6 micrograms of PBMC total RNA. Germline assignment: CDR1 SEHNR and CDR2 FQNEAQ (reference sequence). V shed 5 bases and J shed 0 bases, with 11 bases lying between them. The CDR3 sequence is 15 residues long.

Sequencing was carried out using blood. The chain uses TRBV7-9 and TRBJ2-1; possibly TRBD2 for D (5 bases). The receptor was derived from a young woman in good health. As DNA, the CDR3 is TGTGCCAGCAGCCCAGACTATACCTCCTACAATGAGCAGTTCTTC. Its translation is CASSPDYTSYNEQFF.